This T cell receptor (beta chain) was sequenced in a study of blood T cells in healthy people across ages. CDR1 is SGHRS and CDR2 is YFSETQ in the germline V gene. Trimming pared 4 bases from V and 5 bases from J, leaving 10 bases between. This CDR3 has 13 residues. Primers used in a second PCR of about 6 to 12 cycles were a sample-barcoded 5' primer and a J-beta primer mix. MiXCR, applied by TCRdb to the 5' RACE reads, yields one record per CDR3 protein. The sample includes 650,000 to 1,000,000 distinct CDR3 sequences, under 40% seen only once; the top ten take under 15%. Comment on this clonotype: Its cognate antigen is unknown.

The study, taken as a whole, reports: The recorded TCR beta diversity per million T cells decreased in a roughly linear manner with age.

This receptor was taken from a man aged 18 to 29 in good health. Sequenced input: blood. The V and J genes are TRBV5-1 and TRBJ2-1; no clear D. CDR3 region: CASSVVTNNEQFF. CDR3 DNA: TGCGCCAGCAGCGTGGTAACCAACAATGAGCAGTTCTTC.